This T cell receptor beta chain emerged from a study of molecular identifiers for immune sequencing clone quantification. Overall study: Four of five RNA aliquots from approximately 22,000 or 94,000 naive CD8 T cells were sequenced.

Previously reported methods and listed TCR primers produced the bulk TCR libraries. Each CDR3 protein gets one entry after TCRdb re-called the PCR reads with MiXCR. The sample lists approximately 670,000 distinct CDR3 sequences, 15% to 20% occurring once. CD8+CD4-CCR7+CD45RA+ cells were sorted as naive CD8 T cells. This clonotype was counted a few times. Antigen: not known. Whole-study findings and limits: The sizes of highly expanded clones could be underestimated when identical TCR molecules share a barcode.

The CDR3 extends over 15 amino acids. CDR1 and CDR2 from the germline V gene are SGHNT and YYREEE (reference sequence). V was pared by 2 bases and J by 5 bases, with 6 bases of the junction left unmatched. The V call is TRBV5-4, the J call TRBJ1-1, with 10 bases that match TRBD1. Sequencing used naive CD8+ T cells from blood, with Jurkat cell RNA spiked in. Subset reported: FACS-sorted CD8+CD4-CCR7+CD45RA+ naive T cells. This clonotype originated in a human donor in good health. Some libraries in this study had Jurkat cell RNA spiked in. DNA for the CDR3: TGTGCCAGCAGCTTTCCAGGACAGGGGGGAACTGAAGCTTTCTTT. Its translation is CASSFPGQGGTEAFF.